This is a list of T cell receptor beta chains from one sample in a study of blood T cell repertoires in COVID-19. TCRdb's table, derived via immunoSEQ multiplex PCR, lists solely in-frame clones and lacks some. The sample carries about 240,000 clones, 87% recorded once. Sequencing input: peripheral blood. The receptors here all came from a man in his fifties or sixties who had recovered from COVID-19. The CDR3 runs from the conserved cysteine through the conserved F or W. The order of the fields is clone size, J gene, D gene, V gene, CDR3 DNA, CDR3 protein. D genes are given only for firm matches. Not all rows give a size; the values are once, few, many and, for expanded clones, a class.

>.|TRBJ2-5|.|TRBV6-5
TGTGCCAGCAGCAGGGCTGGGAGGGAGACCCAGTACTTC
CASSRAGRETQYF
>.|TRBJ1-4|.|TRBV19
TGTGCCAGTAGAGCCCCCTTAGGGAGGGGTAATGAAAAACTGTTTTTT
CASRAPLGRGNEKLFF
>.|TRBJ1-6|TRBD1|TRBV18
TGTGCCAGCTCACCACTGGGACAGACTAATTCACCCCTCCACTTT
CASSPLGQTNSPLHF
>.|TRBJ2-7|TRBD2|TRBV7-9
TGTGCCAGCAGTTTACCTATAGGGACTAGCGGGACTGAGGAGCAGTACTTC
CASSLPIGTSGTEEQYF
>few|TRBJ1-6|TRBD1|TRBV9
TGTGCCAGCAGCGTGGGGGGACAGATGATAAATTCACCCCTCCACTTT
CASSVGGQMINSPLHF
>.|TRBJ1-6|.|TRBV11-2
TGTGCCAGCAGCTTAGGGGGAGCCAACTATTCACCCCTCCACTTT
CASSLGGANYSPLHF
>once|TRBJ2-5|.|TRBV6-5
TGTGCCAGCAGAGACGCCAGGGAAAGGGAGACCCAGTACTTC
CASRDARERETQYF
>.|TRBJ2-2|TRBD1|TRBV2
TGTGCCAGCACCGGGGACAGGGGAAACGGGGAGCTGTTTTTT
CASTGDRGNGELFF
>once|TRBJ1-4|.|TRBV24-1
TGTGCCACCAGTGACACCCGACTCTCAGGGAATGAAAAACTGTTTTTT
CATSDTRLSGNEKLFF
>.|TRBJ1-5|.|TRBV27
TGTGCCAGCAGTTTGAATGGGGCGAGCAATCAGCCCCAGCATTTT
CASSLNGASNQPQHF
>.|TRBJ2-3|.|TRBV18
TGTGCCAGCTCACAAACCAGGACTATCCCAGATACGCAGTATTTT
CASSQTRTIPDTQYF
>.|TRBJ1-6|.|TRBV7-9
TGTGCCAGCAGTTCCGGGACACCTAATTCACCCCTCCACTTT
CASSSGTPNSPLHF
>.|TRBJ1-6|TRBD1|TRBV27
TGTGCCAGCTCTCCGGGACAGGGCCTATGGGGGAATTCACCCCTCCACTTT
CASSPGQGLWGNSPLHF
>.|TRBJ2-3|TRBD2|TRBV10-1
TGCGCCAGCAGTGGTGGACTAGCGTTTACAGATACGCAGTATTTT
CASSGGLAFTDTQYF
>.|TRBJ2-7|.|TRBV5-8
TGTGCCAGCAGCTTGGAGGAGGCAGCGGGCGGGCAGTACTTC
CASSLEEAAGGQYF
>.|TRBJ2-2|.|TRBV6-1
TGTGCCAGCAGTGAAGGACACTACACCGGGGAGCTGTTTTTT
CASSEGHYTGELFF
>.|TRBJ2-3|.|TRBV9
TGTGCCAGCAGCGTAGCCGCAGTGCTCACAGATACGCAGTATTTT
CASSVAAVLTDTQYF
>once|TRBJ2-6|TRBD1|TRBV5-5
TGTGCCAGCAGCTTGATATCGGCCAGGGGGCGATTATATGGGGCCAACGTCCTGACTTTC
CASSLISARGRLYGANVLTF
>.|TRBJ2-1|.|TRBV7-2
TGTGCCAGCAGCTTCCTGCTCGGTGAGCAGTTCTTC
CASSFLLGEQFF
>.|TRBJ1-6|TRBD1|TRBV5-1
TGCGCCAGCAGCCAGCAACTGGACAGGGAAAGGTCACCCCTCCACTTT
CASSQQLDRERSPLHF
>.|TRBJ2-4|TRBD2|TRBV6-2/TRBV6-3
TGTGCCAGCAGTTCCCCCCCGGAGAGCGGGGGATACCTCGCCATTCAGTACTTC
CASSSPPESGGYLAIQYF
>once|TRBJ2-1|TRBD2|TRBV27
TGTGCCAGCAGCCCAGCGGGGGGGCCATACAATGAGCAGTTCTTC
CASSPAGGPYNEQFF
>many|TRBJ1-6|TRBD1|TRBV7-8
TGTGCCAGCAGCACCCGGACAGGGAATAGTAATTCACCCCTCCACTTT
CASSTRTGNSNSPLHF
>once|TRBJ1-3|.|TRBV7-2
TGTGCCAGCAGCTCCTGGACATCTCTCTCTGGAAACACCATATATTTT
CASSSWTSLSGNTIYF
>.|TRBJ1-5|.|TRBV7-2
TGTGCCAGCAGCTTAGAGAGGGGCAATCAGCCCCAGCATTTT
CASSLERGNQPQHF
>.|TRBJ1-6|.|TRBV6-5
TGTGCCAGCACAAAAGGCACAGGGCGCTCACCCCTCCACTTT
CASTKGTGRSPLHF
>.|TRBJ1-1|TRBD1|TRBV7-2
TGTGCCAGCAGCCCCGGGACAGGGGGTGGTGAAGCTTTCTTT
CASSPGTGGGEAFF
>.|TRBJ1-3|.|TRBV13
TGTGCCAGCAGCTTAGGGGCGGGGGGCAGCCCAAGCTCTGGAAACACCATATATTTT
CASSLGAGGSPSSGNTIYF
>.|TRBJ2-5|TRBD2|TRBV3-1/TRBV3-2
TGTGCCAGCAGCCAAACCCGGGGGGGCATGGAGACCCAGTACTTC
CASSQTRGGMETQYF
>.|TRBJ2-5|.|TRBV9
TGTGCCAGCAGCGTAGGAGGATTAGCCTGGGTCCAAGAGACCCAGTACTTC
CASSVGGLAWVQETQYF
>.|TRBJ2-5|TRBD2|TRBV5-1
TGCGCCAGCAGCTTAGGACTAGCGGGGGGGAAGGAGACCCAGTACTTC
CASSLGLAGGKETQYF
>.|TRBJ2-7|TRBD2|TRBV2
TGTGCCAGCAGAGCGGGGGGGGTTTCCTACGAGCAGTACTTC
CASRAGGVSYEQYF
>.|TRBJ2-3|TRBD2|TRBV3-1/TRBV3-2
TGTGCCAGCAGCCAAGATCGCGTAACGGGGGGGAGCACAGATACGCAGTATTTT
CASSQDRVTGGSTDTQYF
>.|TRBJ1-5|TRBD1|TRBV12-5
TGTGCTAGTGGCAAGACAGGGGACTACAATCAGCCCCAGCATTTT
CASGKTGDYNQPQHF
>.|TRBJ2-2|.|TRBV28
TGTGCCAGCAGTTTACCACAGACGAACACCGGGGAGCTGTTTTTT
CASSLPQTNTGELFF
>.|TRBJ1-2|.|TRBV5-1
TGCGCCAGCAGCTTGGGAACAGATGCTGGCTACACCTTC
CASSLGTDAGYTF
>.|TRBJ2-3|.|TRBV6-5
TGTGCCAGCAGGACTTACCCGGGACTCCCTACGCAGTATTTT
CASRTYPGLPTQYF
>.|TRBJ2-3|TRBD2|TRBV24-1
TGTGCCACCAGTTGGAGCGGGACTAGCGGGGGGAGAGATACGCAGTATTTT
CATSWSGTSGGRDTQYF
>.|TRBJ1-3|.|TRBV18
TGTGCCAGCTCACCCCCAGGGGCCCGGACGGGAAACACCATATATTTT
CASSPPGARTGNTIYF
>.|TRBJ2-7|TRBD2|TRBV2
TGTGCCAGCAGTTCCGGGACTAGCTGGTCCGAGCAGTACTTC
CASSSGTSWSEQYF
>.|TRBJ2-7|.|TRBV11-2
TGTGCCAGCAGCTTAGCGGGGGGCTCGTCCTACGAGCAGTACTTC
CASSLAGGSSYEQYF
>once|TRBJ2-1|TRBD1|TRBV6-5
TGTGCCAGCAGTTATGACAGGGAAAGGAATGAGCAGTTCTTC
CASSYDRERNEQFF
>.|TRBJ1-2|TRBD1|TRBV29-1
TGCAGCGTTGCTCTTCCGACAGGGCGTAACTATGGCTACACCTTC
CSVALPTGRNYGYTF
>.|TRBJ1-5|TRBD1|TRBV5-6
TGTGCCAGCAGCGTAACCGGGACAGTCAGGGATCAGCCCCAGCATTTT
CASSVTGTVRDQPQHF
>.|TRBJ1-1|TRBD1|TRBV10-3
TGTGCCATCAGTGAGGGTCGCCGGGACAGCTTTAATGAAGCTTTCTTT
CAISEGRRDSFNEAFF
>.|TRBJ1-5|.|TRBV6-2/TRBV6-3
TGTGCCAGCAGCCGACCCGAGGGTAATCAGCCCCAGCATTTT
CASSRPEGNQPQHF
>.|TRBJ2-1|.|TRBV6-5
TGTGCCAGCAGTCGAACCAGGGTCAATGAGCAGTTCTTC
CASSRTRVNEQFF
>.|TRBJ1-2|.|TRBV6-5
TGTGCCAGCAGTTCCAGCGGGCAGGGCTATGCCTACACCTTC
CASSSSGQGYAYTF
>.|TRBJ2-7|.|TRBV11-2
TGTGCCAGCAGCTTGGAGACAGGATTTTACGAGCAGTACTTC
CASSLETGFYEQYF